These 11 T cell receptor beta chains were all obtained from the same sample, sequenced in a study of CD8 T cells in ankylosing spondylitis. TCRdb re-analysed the 5' RACE reads in MiXCR, keeping a single row per CDR3 protein. The data contain 250,000 to 400,000 distinct CDR3 sequences, approximately 10% of them singletons. Sequenced: blood, either unsorted or a sorted T cell fraction (not recorded which). Source of these receptors: a female donor with ankylosing spondylitis or in good health (not recorded which).

This clonotype was found a few times. The V and J genes are TRBV24-1 and TRBJ2-3; either TRBD1 or TRBD2 may fit D (5 bases each). The CDR3 is made up of 15 amino acids. The germline V gene has CDR1 KGHDR and CDR2 SFDVKD. The V gene lost 3 bases and the J gene lost 0 bases, with 9 bases spanning the gap. The CDR3 DNA reads as TGTGCCACCAGTGATCCCTGGGGGAGCACAGATACGCAGTATTTT. Translated: CATSDPWGSTDTQYF.

This clonotype came up many times. The rearrangement uses TRBV5-1 and TRBJ1-5; D not certain. The V end lost 0 bases, the J end lost 2 bases, and 3 bases lay between the germline ends. The CDR3 covers 13 residues. Germline values: CDR1 SGHRS, CDR2 YFSETQ. The CDR3 loop is CASSLDGNQPQHF. The CDR3 DNA sequence: TGCGCCAGCAGCTTGGACGGCAATCAGCCCCAGCATTTT. Full variable domain (missing parts from reference TRBV5-1 and TRBJ1-5): KAGVTQTPRYLIKTRGQQVTLSCSPISGHRSVSWYQQTPGQGLQFLFEYFSETQRNKGNFPGRFSGRQFSNSRSEMNVSTLELGDSALYLCASSLDGNQPQHFGDGTRLSIL.

On this clonotype: Being one base from a much bigger clone, this may be a read error. The chain recombines TRBV29-1 with TRBJ1-5; D gene uncertain. There are 12 residues in the CDR3. The germline V and J ends were trimmed by 6 bases and 5 bases, with 11 bases remaining between them. CDR1 and CDR2 (germline): SQVTM, ANQGSEA. CDR3 DNA sequence: TGCAGCGTCGCAAGGTCGGATCAGCCCCAGCATTTT. Its protein is CSVARSDQPQHF.

This clonotype was observed at least ten times. In nucleotides, the CDR3 is TGTGCCAGCACGCCAGGACAGGCGAGCACAGATACGCAGTATTTT. This sequence encodes CASTPGQASTDTQYF. The chain recombines TRBV12-3 or TRBV12-4 with TRBJ2-3; 7 nucleotides match TRBD1. The CDR3 loop spans 15 amino acids. Unmatched junction bases numbered 7, after V lost 7 bases and J lost 0 bases.

In this sample, this clonotype turned up many times. The V call is TRBV9, the J call TRBJ2-5, with no clear D. Germline CDR1 SGDLS, CDR2 YYNGEE. CDR3 size: 13 residues. V gave up 0 bases and J gave up 1 base, with 4 bases separating them. CDR3 region: CASSVAVQETQYF. The CDR3 nucleotides read TGTGCCAGCAGCGTAGCGGTCCAAGAGACCCAGTACTTC. Combining the CDR3 with reference TRBV9 and TRBJ2-5 gives the whole variable domain DSGVTQTPKHLITATGQRVTLRCSPRSGDLSVYWYQQSLDQGLQFLIQYYNGEERAKGNILERFSAQQFPDLHSELNLSSLELGDSALYFCASSVAVQETQYFGPGTRLLVL.

This clonotype has a count of ten or more. V usage is TRBV15 and J usage is TRBJ1-4; D unclear. This CDR3 comprises 12 residues. CDR1 and CDR2 (germline): LNHNV, YYDKDF (reference sequence). Trimming removed 5 bases from V and 6 bases from J, with 7 bases in between. The CDR3 DNA sequence: TGTGCCACCAGCGAGCAGGATGAAAAACTGTTTTTT. It specifies CATSEQDEKLFF.

This chain uses TRBV7-8 with TRBJ2-3; tentatively, D is TRBD2 (6 bases). Germline V gives CDR1 SGHVS, CDR2 FQNEAQ. The V end was cut by 5 bases, the J end by 0 bases, with 21 bases between. This CDR3 is built from 18 residues. As DNA, the CDR3 is TGTGCCAGCAGCCGTAGTGTGCTAGCGCCCTTAAGCACAGATACGCAGTATTTT. Residues: CASSRSVLAPLSTDTQYF.

This clonotype appeared many times. The CDR3 loop reads CASSSQDGRSEQFF. The DNA of the CDR3 is TGTGCCAGCAGTTCCCAGGACGGGCGGAGTGAGCAGTTCTTC. This chain connects TRBV12-3 or TRBV12-4 to TRBJ2-1; no reliable D call. The CDR3 is 14 amino acids. Deletions cut 4 bases from V and 9 bases from J, with 16 bases between.

In its sample, this clonotype was seen many times. The chain uses TRBV15 and TRBJ2-1; the D is unclear. V was pared by 0 bases and J by 6 bases, with 9 bases between. The germline CDR1 and CDR2 sequences are LNHNV and YYDKDF (reference sequence). This CDR3 comprises 14 residues. CDR3 sequence reads: CATSRDSPLNEQFF. For the CDR3, the DNA is TGTGCCACCAGCAGAGATAGCCCTCTCAATGAGCAGTTCTTC.

The sample holds a few counts of this clonotype. The chain couples TRBV27 to TRBJ1-6, with no clear D. Per germline, CDR1 MNHEY and CDR2 SMNVEV (reference sequence). With 3 bases removed from V and 10 bases from J, the gap between germline ends came to 13 bases. The CDR3 has 14 residues. CDR3 loop: CASSFGKAVSPLHF. As DNA, the CDR3 is TGTGCCAGCAGTTTCGGGAAAGCGGTCTCACCCCTCCACTTT.

V gene TRBV5-1 combines with J gene TRBJ2-1; D gene uncertain. V was cut by 1 base and J by 0 bases, with 8 bases left in between. Germline V gene data show CDR1 as SGHRS and CDR2 as YFSETQ. The CDR3 length is 15 residues. In DNA, the CDR3 is TGCGCCAGCAGCTTGACTGTCCTCTCCTACAATGAGCAGTTCTTC. Translating it yields CASSLTVLSYNEQFF.